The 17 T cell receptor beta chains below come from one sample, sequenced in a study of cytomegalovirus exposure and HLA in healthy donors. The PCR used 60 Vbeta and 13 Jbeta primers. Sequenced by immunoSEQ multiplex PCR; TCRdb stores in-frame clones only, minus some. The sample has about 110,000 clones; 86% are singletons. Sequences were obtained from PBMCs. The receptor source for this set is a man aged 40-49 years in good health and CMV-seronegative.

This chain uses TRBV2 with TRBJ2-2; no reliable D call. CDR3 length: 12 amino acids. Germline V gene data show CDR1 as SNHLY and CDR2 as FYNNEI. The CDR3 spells CASRENTGELFF. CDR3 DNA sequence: TGTGCTAGCCGCGAAAACACCGGGGAGCTGTTTTTT.

CDR3 nucleotide sequence: TGTGCCAGCAGCTTGTGGGACAGGGAAAATGAAAAACTGTTTTTT. This gives the protein CASSLWDRENEKLFF. The rearrangement links TRBV7-8 to TRBJ1-4; 9 bases line up with TRBD1. The CDR3 has 15 amino acids. Per the germline V gene, CDR1 is SGHVS and CDR2 is FQNEAQ. Trimming took 3 bases from V and 5 from J; bases not matched to a gene: 4.

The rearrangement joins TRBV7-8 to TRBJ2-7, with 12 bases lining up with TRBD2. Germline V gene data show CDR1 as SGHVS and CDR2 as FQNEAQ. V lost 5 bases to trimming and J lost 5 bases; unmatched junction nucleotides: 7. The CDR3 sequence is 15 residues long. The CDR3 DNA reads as TGTGCCAGCAGCCTCCGACTAGCGGGGGCCCACGAGCAGTACTTC. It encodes CASSLRLAGAHEQYF.

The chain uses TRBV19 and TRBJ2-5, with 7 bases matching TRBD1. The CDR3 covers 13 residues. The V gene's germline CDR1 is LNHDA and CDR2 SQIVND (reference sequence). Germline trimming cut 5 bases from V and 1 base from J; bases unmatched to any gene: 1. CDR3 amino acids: CASSHRGQETQYF. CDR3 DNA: TGTGCCAGTAGTCACAGGGGCCAAGAGACCCAGTACTTC.

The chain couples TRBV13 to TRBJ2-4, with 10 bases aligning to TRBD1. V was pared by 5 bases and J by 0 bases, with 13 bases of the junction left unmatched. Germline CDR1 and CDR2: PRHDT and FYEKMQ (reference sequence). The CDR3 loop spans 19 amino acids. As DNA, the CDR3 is TGTGCCAGCAGCACCCGGGACAGGGGACAGAAACTAGCCAAAAACATTCAGTACTTC. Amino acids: CASSTRDRGQKLAKNIQYF.

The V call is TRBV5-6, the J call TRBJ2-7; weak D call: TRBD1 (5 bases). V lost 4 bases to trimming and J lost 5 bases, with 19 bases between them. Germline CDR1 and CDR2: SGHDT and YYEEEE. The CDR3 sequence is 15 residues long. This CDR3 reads CASSLLNFDSHEQYF. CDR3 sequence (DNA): TGTGCCAGCAGCCTACTAAACTTCGACAGCCACGAGCAGTACTTC.

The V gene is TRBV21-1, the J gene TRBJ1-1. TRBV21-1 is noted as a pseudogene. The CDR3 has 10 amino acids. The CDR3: CASSGPGAFF. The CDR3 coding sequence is TGTGCCAGCAGCGGTCCGGGAGCTTTCTTT.

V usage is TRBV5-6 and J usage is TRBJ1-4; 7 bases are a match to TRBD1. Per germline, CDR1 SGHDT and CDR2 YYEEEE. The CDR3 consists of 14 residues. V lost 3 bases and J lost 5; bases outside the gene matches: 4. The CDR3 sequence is CASSSGTENEKLFF. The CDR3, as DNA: TGTGCCAGCAGCTCCGGGACAGAGAATGAAAAACTGTTTTTT.

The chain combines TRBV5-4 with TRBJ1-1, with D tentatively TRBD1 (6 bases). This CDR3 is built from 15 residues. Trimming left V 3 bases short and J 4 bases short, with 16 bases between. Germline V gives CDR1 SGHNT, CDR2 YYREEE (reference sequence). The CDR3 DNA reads TGTGCCAGCAGCTCACCTCCACAGGGTGGCACTGAAGCTTTCTTT. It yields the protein CASSSPPQGGTEAFF. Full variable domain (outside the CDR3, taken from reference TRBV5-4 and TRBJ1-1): ETGVTQSPTHLIKTRGQQVTLRCSSQSGHNTVSWYQQALGQGPQFIFQYYREEENGRGNFPPRFSGLQFPNYSSELNVNALELDDSALYLCASSSPPQGGTEAFFGQGTRLTVV.

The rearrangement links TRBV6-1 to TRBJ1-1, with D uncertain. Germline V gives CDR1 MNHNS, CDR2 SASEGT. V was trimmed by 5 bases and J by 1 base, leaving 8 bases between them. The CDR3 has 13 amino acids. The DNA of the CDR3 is TGTGCCAGCAGTCTGGAGGAGAACACTGAAGCTTTCTTT. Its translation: CASSLEENTEAFF.

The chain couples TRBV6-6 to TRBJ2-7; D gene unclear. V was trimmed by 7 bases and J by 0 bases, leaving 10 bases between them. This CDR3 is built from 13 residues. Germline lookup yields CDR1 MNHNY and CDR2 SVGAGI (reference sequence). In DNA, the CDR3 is TGTGCCAGCACCTCAGGTTACTCCTACGAGCAGTACTTC. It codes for CASTSGYSYEQYF.

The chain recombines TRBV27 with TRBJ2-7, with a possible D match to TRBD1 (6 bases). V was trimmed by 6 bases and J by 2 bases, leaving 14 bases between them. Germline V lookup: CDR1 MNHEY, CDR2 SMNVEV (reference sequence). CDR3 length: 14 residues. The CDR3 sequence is CASSLTTGPYEQYF. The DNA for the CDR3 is TGTGCCAGCAGCTTAACGACAGGTCCCTACGAGCAGTACTTC.

CDR3 loop: CASASGGPNTEAFF. The CDR3 nucleotides are TGCGCCAGCGCCTCTGGGGGCCCGAACACTGAAGCTTTCTTT. The rearrangement links TRBV5-1 to TRBJ1-1; perhaps TRBD1 as D (6 bases). Germline CDR1 is SGHRS and CDR2 is YFSETQ. V was pared by 7 bases and J by 1 base, with 14 bases between. The CDR3 runs to 14 residues.

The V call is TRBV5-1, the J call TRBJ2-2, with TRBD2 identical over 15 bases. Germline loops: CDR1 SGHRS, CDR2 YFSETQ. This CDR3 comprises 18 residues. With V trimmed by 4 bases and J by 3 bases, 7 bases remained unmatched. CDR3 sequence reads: CASSARTSGGAHTGELFF. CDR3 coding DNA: TGCGCCAGCAGCGCGCGGACTAGCGGGGGGGCCCACACCGGGGAGCTGTTTTTT.

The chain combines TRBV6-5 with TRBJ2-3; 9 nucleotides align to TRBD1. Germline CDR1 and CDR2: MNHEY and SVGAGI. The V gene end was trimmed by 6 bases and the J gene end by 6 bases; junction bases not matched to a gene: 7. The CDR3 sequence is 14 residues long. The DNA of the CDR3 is TGTGCCAGCAGCCCCACAGGGGGCAGGGATACGCAGTATTTT. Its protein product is CASSPTGGRDTQYF.

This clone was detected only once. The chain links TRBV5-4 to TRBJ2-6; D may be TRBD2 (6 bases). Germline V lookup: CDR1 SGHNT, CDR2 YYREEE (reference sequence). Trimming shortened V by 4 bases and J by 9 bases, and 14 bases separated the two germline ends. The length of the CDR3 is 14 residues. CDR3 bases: TGTGCCAGCAGCGTGGTCGGGGGAGGCAACGTCCTGACTTTC. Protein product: CASSVVGGGNVLTF.

The DNA for the CDR3 is TGTGCCAGCAGCACCTTCGGAGGGGCTGAAGCTTTCTTT. Residues: CASSTFGGAEAFF. The chain is built from TRBV9 and TRBJ1-1; TRBD1 might be the D (5 bases). Germline V lookup: CDR1 SGDLS, CDR2 YYNGEE. Deletions cut 4 bases from V and 6 bases from J, with 13 bases between. The CDR3 contains 13 residues.